This TCR beta chain was observed in a study of blood T cell repertoires in COVID-19. Study at large: Spain, Italy and the United States supplied samples that represented acute and convalescent COVID-19.

The CDR3 totals 13 residues. Germline V CDR1 and CDR2: SGHRS, YFSETQ. V was clipped by 6 bases and J by 4 bases, with 11 bases between them. TCRdb's copy holds only in-frame clones and misses some; the assay was immunoSEQ multiplex PCR. The sample carries hundreds of thousands of clones, 80% to 90% recorded once. The sequenced sample was peripheral blood. The TCR was taken from a middle-aged woman with active or convalescent COVID-19. The chain has TRBV5-1 and TRBJ2-1; D perhaps matches TRBD1 (6 bases). In DNA form, the CDR3 reads TGCGCCAGCACAAAGGACAGTTACAATGAGCAGTTCTTC. This codes for CASTKDSYNEQFF. Complete variable domain (other parts from reference TRBV5-1 and TRBJ2-1): KAGVTQTPRYLIKTRGQQVTLSCSPISGHRSVSWYQQTPGQGLQFLFEYFSETQRNKGNFPGRFSGRQFSNSRSEMNVSTLELGDSALYLCASTKDSYNEQFFGPGTRLTVL.